This is a list of T cell receptor beta chains from one sample in a study of beta chain features in type 1 diabetes. Libraries were prepared by immunoSEQ multiplex PCR; TCRdb keeps only in-frame clonotypes and omits some of them. The table records a few hundred thousand clones, about 14% of them present only once. The source material was naive CD4+ T cells from blood. The source is a woman under 30 in good health. CDR3s include the opening cysteine and the closing phenylalanine or tryptophan. The order of the fields is D gene, V gene, clone size, J gene, CDR3 DNA, CDR3 protein. A D gene is named only where the DNA matches it firmly. Clone sizes are given selectively: once, few, many, or a class where the clone is expanded.

d_gene: .; v_gene: TRBV30; abundance: .; j_gene: TRBJ2-7; CDR3nt: TGTGCCTGGAGTTATCTGTACGAGCAGTACTTC; CDR3aa: CAWSYLYEQYF
d_gene: .; v_gene: TRBV18; abundance: few; j_gene: TRBJ2-3; CDR3nt: TGTGCCAGCTCACCACCGGGCACATTCACAGATACGCAGTATTTT; CDR3aa: CASSPPGTFTDTQYF
d_gene: TRBD2; v_gene: TRBV7-9; abundance: .; j_gene: TRBJ2-1; CDR3nt: TGTGCCAGCAGCCTTAGCGGGAGATCCTACAATGAGCAGTTCTTC; CDR3aa: CASSLSGRSYNEQFF
d_gene: TRBD1; v_gene: TRBV7-8; abundance: few; j_gene: TRBJ1-1; CDR3nt: TGTGCCAGCAGCCACAGGGGTGCCGCTGAAGCTTTCTTT; CDR3aa: CASSHRGAAEAFF
d_gene: .; v_gene: TRBV5-1; abundance: .; j_gene: TRBJ2-7; CDR3nt: TGCGCCAGCAGCTTGGAGGCGGGGAGCTCCTACGAGCAGTACTTC; CDR3aa: CASSLEAGSSYEQYF
d_gene: .; v_gene: TRBV9; abundance: .; j_gene: TRBJ1-1; CDR3nt: TGTGCCAGCAGCGGGGCAGGGGCTCTGAACACTGAAGCTTTCTTT; CDR3aa: CASSGAGALNTEAFF
d_gene: TRBD1; v_gene: TRBV11-2; abundance: few; j_gene: TRBJ2-2; CDR3nt: TGTGCCAGCAGCCCCCGACAGGGGCAGGGGACCGGGGAGCTGTTTTTT; CDR3aa: CASSPRQGQGTGELFF
d_gene: TRBD2; v_gene: TRBV14; abundance: few; j_gene: TRBJ2-7; CDR3nt: TGTGCCAGCAGCCCTGCCGGGACTAGCTTCTACGAGCAGTACTTC; CDR3aa: CASSPAGTSFYEQYF
d_gene: TRBD2; v_gene: TRBV7-3; abundance: .; j_gene: TRBJ2-1; CDR3nt: TGTGCCAGCAGCTTCCTCCCGGGCGGGAGCGATGAGCAGTTCTTC; CDR3aa: CASSFLPGGSDEQFF
d_gene: TRBD1; v_gene: TRBV30; abundance: few; j_gene: TRBJ1-1; CDR3nt: TGTGCCTGGACCACAGGGGCCTTAAACACTGAAGCTTTCTTT; CDR3aa: CAWTTGALNTEAFF
d_gene: .; v_gene: TRBV29-1; abundance: .; j_gene: TRBJ2-1; CDR3nt: TGCAGCGCTTCCGACAGGCCATCCTACAATGAGCAGTTCTTC; CDR3aa: CSASDRPSYNEQFF
d_gene: .; v_gene: TRBV11-2; abundance: few; j_gene: TRBJ1-3; CDR3nt: TGTGCCAGCAGCTTCTCGTCTGGAAACACCATATATTTT; CDR3aa: CASSFSSGNTIYF
d_gene: TRBD1; v_gene: TRBV6-6; abundance: .; j_gene: TRBJ2-1; CDR3nt: TGTGCCAGCAGTTACTCGAGACAGGGCAGCAATGAGCAGTTCTTC; CDR3aa: CASSYSRQGSNEQFF
d_gene: TRBD2; v_gene: TRBV5-4; abundance: few; j_gene: TRBJ2-3; CDR3nt: TGTGCCAGCAGCTCCCGAACTAGCGGGGAAGATACGCAGTATTTT; CDR3aa: CASSSRTSGEDTQYF
d_gene: TRBD2; v_gene: TRBV5-8; abundance: .; j_gene: TRBJ2-1; CDR3nt: TGTGCCAGCAGTCGGACTAGCGGTGAGCAGTTCTTC; CDR3aa: CASSRTSGEQFF
d_gene: .; v_gene: TRBV5-1; abundance: .; j_gene: TRBJ2-1; CDR3nt: TGCGCCAGCAGCTTGGAGGGGACTGGCTACAATGAGCAGTTCTTC; CDR3aa: CASSLEGTGYNEQFF
d_gene: TRBD1; v_gene: TRBV5-1; abundance: once; j_gene: TRBJ2-5; CDR3nt: TGCGCCAGCAGCCGGGACAGCCAAGAGACCCAGTACTTC; CDR3aa: CASSRDSQETQYF
d_gene: TRBD1; v_gene: TRBV27; abundance: few; j_gene: TRBJ1-4; CDR3nt: TGTGCCAGCAGTTCGACAGGGAAGGCGGAAAAACTGTTTTTT; CDR3aa: CASSSTGKAEKLFF
d_gene: TRBD1; v_gene: TRBV19; abundance: .; j_gene: TRBJ2-4; CDR3nt: TGTGCCAGTAGTATAACCGGACAGGGGGCTGACATTCAGTACTTC; CDR3aa: CASSITGQGADIQYF
d_gene: .; v_gene: TRBV28; abundance: .; j_gene: TRBJ2-3; CDR3nt: TGTGCCAGCAGTAAATCTGGGGCGACAGATACGCAGTATTTT; CDR3aa: CASSKSGATDTQYF
d_gene: TRBD2; v_gene: TRBV5-1; abundance: .; j_gene: TRBJ2-1; CDR3nt: TGCGCCAGCAGCCTGACCGGGACTAACCTCAACAATGAGCAGTTCTTC; CDR3aa: CASSLTGTNLNNEQFF
d_gene: .; v_gene: TRBV10-3; abundance: .; j_gene: TRBJ2-7; CDR3nt: TGTGCCATCAGTGCCCAGGGTGACGAGCAGTACTTC; CDR3aa: CAISAQGDEQYF
d_gene: .; v_gene: TRBV11-2; abundance: few; j_gene: TRBJ2-3; CDR3nt: TGTGCCAGCAGCTTACCCTATCTAGATACGCAGTATTTT; CDR3aa: CASSLPYLDTQYF
d_gene: TRBD1; v_gene: TRBV5-1; abundance: few; j_gene: TRBJ1-4; CDR3nt: TGCGCCAGCGGGACCGGGACAGACAATGAAAAACTGTTTTTT; CDR3aa: CASGTGTDNEKLFF
d_gene: TRBD2; v_gene: TRBV28; abundance: .; j_gene: TRBJ2-5; CDR3nt: TGTGCCAGCAGTTCGGTGAAGGGTAGCGGGAGTAGTTGGGAGACCCAGTACTTC; CDR3aa: CASSSVKGSGSSWETQYF
d_gene: TRBD2; v_gene: TRBV7-2; abundance: .; j_gene: TRBJ2-7; CDR3nt: TGTGCCAGCAGCTCCTCCATAGCGGGAGTAGAGGAGCAGTACTTC; CDR3aa: CASSSSIAGVEEQYF
d_gene: .; v_gene: TRBV20-1; abundance: .; j_gene: TRBJ1-5; CDR3nt: TGCAGTGCTAGAGAGGGCGCAGCCCAGCATTTT; CDR3aa: CSAREGAAQHF
d_gene: TRBD1; v_gene: TRBV9; abundance: few; j_gene: TRBJ2-5; CDR3nt: TGTGCCAGCAGCGTAGGGGACCCAGGGGGCGAGGAGACCCAGTACTTC; CDR3aa: CASSVGDPGGEETQYF
d_gene: TRBD1; v_gene: TRBV28; abundance: few; j_gene: TRBJ2-6; CDR3nt: TGTGCCAGCATCCGGGACAGTTGGGACTCTGGGGCCAACGTCCTGACTTTC; CDR3aa: CASIRDSWDSGANVLTF
d_gene: .; v_gene: TRBV5-1; abundance: .; j_gene: TRBJ2-1; CDR3nt: TGCGCCAGCAGCTTGGGCAGGGGAATTTCTGGGAATGAGCAGTTCTTC; CDR3aa: CASSLGRGISGNEQFF
d_gene: TRBD2; v_gene: TRBV19; abundance: few; j_gene: TRBJ2-3; CDR3nt: TGTGCCAGTAGTCCAGGACTAGCGGGAGGCCTAAGCACAGATACGCAGTATTTT; CDR3aa: CASSPGLAGGLSTDTQYF
d_gene: .; v_gene: TRBV25-1; abundance: .; j_gene: TRBJ1-1; CDR3nt: TGTGCCAGCACTCCTGAGAACGGGTTCAACACTGAAGCTTTCTTT; CDR3aa: CASTPENGFNTEAFF
d_gene: TRBD1; v_gene: TRBV30; abundance: few; j_gene: TRBJ2-1; CDR3nt: TGTGCCTGGAGTAAGGGACAGTCCTACAATGAGCAGTTCTTC; CDR3aa: CAWSKGQSYNEQFF
d_gene: .; v_gene: TRBV7-9; abundance: .; j_gene: TRBJ2-3; CDR3nt: TGTGCCAGCAGCTTACGGACAGCTAGCACAGATACGCAGTATTTT; CDR3aa: CASSLRTASTDTQYF
d_gene: .; v_gene: TRBV30; abundance: few; j_gene: TRBJ2-1; CDR3nt: TGTGCCTGGAGCAAGGGGACTTCTACCTACAATGAGCAGTTCTTC; CDR3aa: CAWSKGTSTYNEQFF
d_gene: TRBD2; v_gene: TRBV5-1; abundance: .; j_gene: TRBJ2-7; CDR3nt: TGCGCCAGCAGCTTGCGGAGTAGCGGGAGGCCAAGTAACTACGAGCAGTACTTC; CDR3aa: CASSLRSSGRPSNYEQYF
d_gene: TRBD2; v_gene: TRBV30; abundance: .; j_gene: TRBJ2-1; CDR3nt: TGTGCCTTCATAGCGGGAGGAGCCTACAATGAGCAGTTCTTC; CDR3aa: CAFIAGGAYNEQFF
d_gene: .; v_gene: TRBV30; abundance: once; j_gene: TRBJ2-1; CDR3nt: TGTGCCTGGACATCCACGAGGGCCTACAATGAGCAGTTCTTC; CDR3aa: CAWTSTRAYNEQFF
d_gene: TRBD2; v_gene: TRBV5-4; abundance: .; j_gene: TRBJ2-7; CDR3nt: TGTGCCAGCAGCTCTCGTGCGGGAGCGGTCTACGAGCAGTACTTC; CDR3aa: CASSSRAGAVYEQYF
d_gene: .; v_gene: TRBV6-5; abundance: once; j_gene: TRBJ2-1; CDR3nt: TGTGCCAGCAGTTACCCGGGTCGGTTAGGCAATGAGCAGTTCTTC; CDR3aa: CASSYPGRLGNEQFF
d_gene: TRBD2; v_gene: TRBV30; abundance: few; j_gene: TRBJ2-1; CDR3nt: TGTGCCTGGAGTCTAGCGGGCCGAACCTACAATGAGCAGTTCTTC; CDR3aa: CAWSLAGRTYNEQFF
d_gene: .; v_gene: TRBV19; abundance: few; j_gene: TRBJ2-1; CDR3nt: TGTGCCAGTAGTCTACAGGGATGGTCCTACAATGAGCAGTTCTTC; CDR3aa: CASSLQGWSYNEQFF
d_gene: .; v_gene: TRBV6-9; abundance: few; j_gene: TRBJ2-7; CDR3nt: TGTGCCAGTAAAACCAGGGTCTACGAGCAGTACTTC; CDR3aa: CASKTRVYEQYF
d_gene: TRBD2; v_gene: TRBV29-1; abundance: few; j_gene: TRBJ2-1; CDR3nt: TGCAGCGCTTCTAGCGGGAGGGCCAATGAGCAGTTCTTC; CDR3aa: CSASSGRANEQFF
d_gene: TRBD2; v_gene: TRBV7-2; abundance: .; j_gene: TRBJ2-3; CDR3nt: TGTGCCAGCAGCTCGACTAGCGCCCATACGCAGTATTTT; CDR3aa: CASSSTSAHTQYF
d_gene: TRBD1; v_gene: TRBV5-1; abundance: few; j_gene: TRBJ1-4; CDR3nt: TGCGCCAGCAGCTTACCGACAGGGCCAGGGAACGAAAAACTGTTTTTT; CDR3aa: CASSLPTGPGNEKLFF
d_gene: .; v_gene: TRBV4-3; abundance: few; j_gene: TRBJ1-1; CDR3nt: TGCGCCAGCAGCCACGATAACGGGGGGAGGACTGAAGCTTTCTTT; CDR3aa: CASSHDNGGRTEAFF
d_gene: TRBD2; v_gene: TRBV4-2; abundance: few; j_gene: TRBJ2-3; CDR3nt: TGTGCCAGCAGCCAAGATAACGGGCGGGAGAGGGGTACAGATACGCAGTATTTT; CDR3aa: CASSQDNGRERGTDTQYF